The 22 T cell receptor beta chains given below trace back to one sample, sequenced in a study of blood T cell repertoires in COVID-19. The repertoire was sequenced with immunoSEQ multiplex PCR; TCRdb's copy has only in-frame clones and lacks some. Found here are about 200,000 clones, around 86% of them singletons; the top ten hold about 9.4%. The material sequenced was peripheral blood. These receptors all come from a woman aged 45-59 years with COVID-19, enrolled during active disease.

The chain combines TRBV6-5 with TRBJ1-2; D gene uncertain. V shed 0 bases and J shed 5 bases, with 10 bases lying between them. The CDR3 is 14 residues long. Germline values: CDR1 MNHEY, CDR2 SVGAGI. The CDR3 DNA reads TGTGCCAGCAGTTACTCGGGCGGACTATATGGCTACACCTTC. The encoded protein is CASSYSGGLYGYTF.

The V and J genes are TRBV19 and TRBJ1-1; weak D call: TRBD1 (6 bases). This CDR3 is built from 18 residues. Germline CDR1 LNHDA, CDR2 SQIVND (reference sequence). The ends were cut back, 0 bases at V and 7 bases at J, with 24 bases in the middle. The CDR3 protein is CASSIEGGGRLRTVEAFF. For the CDR3, the DNA is TGTGCCAGTAGTATAGAGGGAGGGGGTCGACTTAGAACGGTTGAAGCTTTCTTT.

The rearrangement links TRBV30 to TRBJ2-2; no reliable D call. CDR3 size: 13 residues. V lost 0 bases and J 5 bases, leaving 7 bases between the germline ends. CDR1 is GTSNPN, CDR2 SVGIG, per germline (reference sequence). As DNA, the CDR3 is TGTGCCTGGAGTGTAATATCGACCGGGGAGCTGTTTTTT. Its translation is CAWSVISTGELFF.

In nucleotides, the CDR3 is TGCGCCAGCAGCACAGGGGCGGAGGGCTACACCTTC. Translated: CASSTGAEGYTF. This sequence joins TRBV5-1 and TRBJ1-2; 7 nucleotides align to TRBD1. Germline CDR1 reads SGHRS; CDR2 reads YFSETQ. The CDR3 extends over 12 amino acids. Germline trimming cut 4 bases from V and 8 bases from J; bases unmatched to any gene: 5.

CDR3 nucleotides: TGTGCTAGTGGTTTGGTACGAGACGGGATTGGGTACACAGATACGCAGTATTTT. Its translation: CASGLVRDGIGYTDTQYF. This chain links TRBV12-5 with TRBJ2-3, with D tentatively TRBD2 (5 bases). Looked up from germline, CDR1 is LGHNT and CDR2 is FRNRAP. CDR3 length: 18 residues. V was pared by 0 bases and J by 2 bases, with 18 bases between.

In DNA form, the CDR3 reads TGTGCTAGTGCCCCCAGGGGGCTTTTAGATGGCTACACCTTC. This sequence encodes CASAPRGLLDGYTF. The chain employs TRBV12-5 and TRBJ1-2; 8 bases match TRBD1. Losses at the gene ends were 7 bases for V and 6 bases for J; bases not matched to a gene: 10. Germline CDR1 is LGHNT and CDR2 is FRNRAP. The CDR3 length is 14 residues.

The chain recombines TRBV3-1 (or the pseudogene TRBV3-2) with TRBJ1-6, with TRBD1 identical over 9 bases. Germline assignment: CDR1 LGHDT and CDR2 YNNKEL (reference sequence). The junction had 7 bases not matched to a gene; V was cut back by 4 bases and J by 9 bases. The CDR3 runs 15 residues. Here the CDR3 reads CASSRMGQGGSPLHF. The CDR3 nucleotides read TGTGCCAGCAGCCGAATGGGACAGGGTGGTTCACCCCTCCACTTT.

The chain is built from TRBV2 and TRBJ1-2; TRBD1 is a possible D gene (5 bases). The CDR3 totals 14 residues. Germline CDR1 SNHLY, CDR2 FYNNEI. Deletions cut 8 bases from V and 6 bases from J, with 19 bases between. Here the CDR3 reads CASCAGSGRDGYTF. Written as DNA, the CDR3 is TGTGCCAGCTGTGCGGGCTCAGGCAGGGATGGCTACACCTTC.

The rearrangement uses TRBV13 and TRBJ2-7; the match to TRBD2 covers 11 bases. CDR1 is PRHDT, CDR2 FYEKMQ, per germline (reference sequence). The J segment lost 3 bases and the V segment lost 6 bases, leaving 7 bases of the junction unmatched. The CDR3 consists of 15 residues. Written as DNA, the CDR3 is TGTGCCAGCAGTCTTAGCGGGGGGGCTAACTACGAGCAGTACTTC. As protein: CASSLSGGANYEQYF.

The chain employs TRBV2 and TRBJ1-6; D is uncertain. Germline-derived CDR1 and CDR2 are SNHLY and FYNNEI. V was clipped by 8 bases and J by 10 bases, with 24 bases between them. CDR3 length equals 16 residues. Written as DNA, the CDR3 is TGTGCCAGCTCGAGAGCGGTGGCCCCCTCTTTGTCACCCCTCCACTTT. Its protein product is CASSRAVAPSLSPLHF. The full variable domain, in which reference TRBV2 and TRBJ1-6 provide the parts outside the CDR3, is EPEVTQTPSHQVTQMGQEVILRCVPISNHLYFYWYRQILGQKVEFLVSFYNNEISEKSEIFDDQFSVERPDGSNFTLKIRSTKLEDSAMYFCASSRAVAPSLSPLHFGNGTRLTVT.

The chain links TRBV5-1 to TRBJ1-1; D is ambiguous. V was cut by 4 bases and J by 0 bases, with 7 bases left in between. Germline CDR1 SGHRS, CDR2 YFSETQ. There are 13 residues in the CDR3. In nucleotides, the CDR3 is TGCGCCAGCAGCCCGGGAGTGAACACTGAAGCTTTCTTT. Its protein product is CASSPGVNTEAFF.

V and J are TRBV6-5 and TRBJ1-3, with a weak D call TRBD1 (5 bases). CDR3 length equals 14 residues. Between the trimmed V and J ends, which lost 6 bases and 0 bases, there was a span of 9 bases. The germline CDR1 and CDR2 sequences are MNHEY and SVGAGI. CDR3 residues: CASRGDLSGNTIYF. The CDR3 DNA reads as TGTGCCAGCAGAGGGGATCTCTCTGGAAACACCATATATTTT.

The chain combines TRBV7-2 with TRBJ2-1, with D possibly matching TRBD2 (5 bases). V was trimmed by 3 bases and J by 12 bases, leaving 18 bases between them. There are 14 residues in the CDR3. Germline V CDR1 and CDR2: SGHTA, FQGNSA. For the CDR3, the DNA is TGTGCCAGCAGCTTTGCGAGGGTAGAATCGGGGCAGTTCTTC. The encoded protein is CASSFARVESGQFF.

This clone was picked up one time. V usage is TRBV19 and J usage is TRBJ2-7, with TRBD2 matching 9 bases. The CDR3 length is 11 residues. Looked up from germline, CDR1 is LNHDA and CDR2 is SQIVND (reference sequence). The CDR3 coding sequence is TGTGCTAGCAGCGGGGGGTACGAGCAGTACGTC. Residues: CASSGGYEQYV.

This chain links TRBV13 with TRBJ1-2; D ambiguous. Per the germline V gene, CDR1 is PRHDT and CDR2 is FYEKMQ (reference sequence). V lost 1 base and J lost 8, with 11 bases in between. CDR3 size: 13 residues. The CDR3 sequence: CASSLVRGRGYTF. The CDR3 coding sequence is TGTGCCAGCAGCTTAGTACGGGGTCGAGGCTACACCTTC.

The J gene is TRBJ2-2, the V gene TRBV11-3, with 10 bases that match TRBD2. The length of the CDR3 is 15 residues. V shed 7 bases and J 3 bases; nucleotides not matched to a gene: 5. Germline loops: CDR1 SGHNT, CDR2 YENEEA. The CDR3 coding sequence is TGTGCCAGCACCTTGAGCGGGGGGGACACCGGGGAGCTGTTTTTT. Translated: CASTLSGGDTGELFF.

The rearrangement uses TRBV5-4 and TRBJ2-3; 10 positions match TRBD2. V dropped 1 base and J dropped 0; count of bases not matched to a gene: 8. Per germline, CDR1 SGHNT and CDR2 YYREEE (reference sequence). This CDR3 has 18 residues. The CDR3 coding sequence is TGTGCCAGCAGCTTGAGGGGGGCTAGCGGGGGTAGCACAGATACGCAGTATTTT. This translates into CASSLRGASGGSTDTQYF.

This clone occurred once. The rearrangement uses TRBV4-3 and TRBJ2-7; 7 bases are shared with TRBD1. Germline CDR1 reads LGHNA; CDR2 reads YSLEER. This CDR3 has 16 amino acids. V lost 1 base and J lost 3; bases outside the gene matches: 9. In DNA form, the CDR3 reads TGCGCCAGCAGCCAAGTCCCAAATCAGGGGGACTACGAGCAGTACTTC. Translated, it gives CASSQVPNQGDYEQYF.

The V and J genes are TRBV20-1 and TRBJ2-5, with D possibly being TRBD2 (6 bases). This CDR3 is 10 amino acids long. Germline CDR1 reads DFQATT; CDR2 reads SNEGSKA (reference sequence). Deletions cut 1 base from V and 10 bases from J, with 7 bases between. The CDR3 DNA sequence: TGCAGTGCTAGAGGGGGAGGCCAGTACTTC. Amino acid sequence: CSARGGGQYF.

This clone was recorded once. V gene TRBV5-6 combines with J gene TRBJ2-3; weak D call: TRBD2 (5 bases). CDR1 SGHDT and CDR2 YYEEEE come from the germline V gene. Deletions cut 3 bases from V and 6 bases from J, with 17 bases between. The CDR3 runs 15 residues. The CDR3 protein is CASSWTLGPGDTQYF. Written as DNA, the CDR3 is TGTGCCAGCAGCTGGACTCTAGGACCCGGGGATACGCAGTATTTT.

This clone occurred once. The chain has TRBV6-1 and TRBJ2-5, with 7 bases lining up with TRBD1. This CDR3 spans 13 amino acids. Unmatched junction bases numbered 3, after V lost 1 base and J lost 7 bases. Germline CDR1 reads MNHNS; CDR2 reads SASEGT. CDR3 bases: TGTGCCAGCAGTGAAGGTCAGGGGGTGACCCAGTACTTC. Translating gives CASSEGQGVTQYF.

For the CDR3, the DNA is TGTGCCAGTGAGCTCGGGTCATCGAACACTGAAGCTTTCTTT. This encodes CASELGSSNTEAFF. The chain carries TRBV19 and TRBJ1-1; no clear D gene. The CDR3 runs 14 residues. Trimming removed 8 bases at V and 1 base at J, with 14 bases between. Per the germline V gene, CDR1 is LNHDA and CDR2 is SQIVND (reference sequence).